Below are 20 T cell receptor beta chains sequenced from a single sample in a study of early T cells in non-severe SARS-CoV-2 infection. TCRdb redid the calling of the 5' RACE reads with MiXCR, one entry per CDR3 protein. The table lists around 57,000 distinct CDR3 sequences, about 9.9% of them singletons. Sequencing was performed on whole blood. Source of these receptors: an adult who was a healthcare worker with PCR-confirmed SARS-CoV-2 infection or an uninfected control (not recorded which).

This clonotype showed up just a few times. The chain links TRBV2 to TRBJ2-4; 8 nucleotides align to TRBD2. CDR3 size: 14 residues. V was pared by 1 base and J by 7 bases, with 3 bases of the junction left unmatched. The V gene's germline CDR1 is SNHLY and CDR2 FYNNEI. The CDR3 DNA sequence: TGTGCCAGCAGTGAAGTAGCGGGGCGGAACATTCAGTACTTC. Translation: CASSEVAGRNIQYF.

This clonotype was seen more than once but under ten times. The chain employs TRBV2 and TRBJ2-2; possible D gene TRBD2, 6 bases. Trimming removed 6 bases at V and 5 bases at J, with 13 bases between. In germline, CDR1 is SNHLY, CDR2 FYNNEI. The CDR3 is 14 residues long. CDR3 nucleotides: TGTGCCAGCAGGTCAGCGGGCCGGACCGGGGAGCTGTTTTTT. It translates to CASRSAGRTGELFF.

The chain links TRBV30 to TRBJ2-7; D may be TRBD2 (5 bases). This CDR3 is built from 10 residues. Between the trimmed V and J ends, which lost 5 bases and 6 bases, there was a span of 8 bases. Germline V gene data show CDR1 as GTSNPN and CDR2 as SVGIG (reference sequence). The CDR3 DNA reads as TGTGCCTGGGGACTCAGCGAGCAGTACTTC. Encoded protein: CAWGLSEQYF.

This clonotype occurred a few times. The chain is built from TRBV5-1 and TRBJ2-3, with no clear D. The CDR3 extends over 14 amino acids. The germline V gene encodes CDR1 SGHRS and CDR2 YFSETQ. V lost 6 bases to trimming and J lost 2 bases, with 13 bases between them. This CDR3 reads CASTLGQPTDTQYF. CDR3 coding DNA: TGCGCCAGCACCCTCGGGCAGCCCACAGATACGCAGTATTTT. Full variable domain (rest looked up from reference TRBV5-1 and TRBJ2-3): KAGVTQTPRYLIKTRGQQVTLSCSPISGHRSVSWYQQTPGQGLQFLFEYFSETQRNKGNFPGRFSGRQFSNSRSEMNVSTLELGDSALYLCASTLGQPTDTQYFGPGTRLTVL.

The chain combines TRBV2 with TRBJ2-5, with 9 bases fitting TRBD2. CDR1 and CDR2 from the germline V gene are SNHLY and FYNNEI. The trim removed 5 bases at V and 4 bases at J, leaving 5 bases unmatched. This CDR3 is built from 14 residues. CDR3 sequence reads: CASSIAGAVETQYF. The DNA of the CDR3 is TGTGCCAGCAGTATAGCGGGAGCGGTAGAGACCCAGTACTTC. Based on the CDR3 plus reference TRBV2 and TRBJ2-5, the full variable domain is EPEVTQTPSHQVTQMGQEVILRCVPISNHLYFYWYRQILGQKVEFLVSFYNNEISEKSEIFDDQFSVERPDGSNFTLKIRSTKLEDSAMYFCASSIAGAVETQYFGPGTRLLVL.

This clonotype was counted a few times. The chain recombines TRBV21-1 with TRBJ2-3; the table's D gene call, TRBD2, was not cross checked with the DNA. TRBV21-1 counts as a pseudogene. The CDR3 has 14 amino acids. CDR3 coding DNA: TGTGCCATCTTTAGCGGGGCCCCTGGAGATACGCAGTATTTT. Translating it yields CAIFSGAPGDTQYF.

This clonotype was seen ten or more times. The chain uses TRBV11-2 and TRBJ1-5, with TRBD1 identical over 7 bases. The CDR3 extends over 15 amino acids. Germline CDR1 SGHAT, CDR2 FQNNGV. Trimming cost V 1 base and J 6 bases; bases outside gene matches: 6. The CDR3 DNA sequence: TGTGCCAGCAGCTTAGGAGGAGGGGGCTTTCAGCCCCAGCATTTT. Translating it yields CASSLGGGGFQPQHF.

There are many counts of this clonotype. The chain combines TRBV3-1 with TRBJ1-5; D remains ambiguous. This CDR3 region has 13 residues. The V gene's germline CDR1 is LGHDT and CDR2 YNNKEL (reference sequence). V was trimmed by 4 bases and J by 2 bases, leaving 6 bases between them. CDR3 sequence (DNA): TGTGCCAGCAGCCCCGTGGGCAATCAGCCCCAGCATTTT. Translated: CASSPVGNQPQHF.

Many counts were recorded for this clonotype. The chain is built from TRBV10-3 and TRBJ2-5; unclear D gene. The V end lost 4 bases, the J end lost 1 base, and 4 bases lay between the germline ends. Germline loops: CDR1 ENHRY, CDR2 SYGVKD. The CDR3 runs 12 residues. CDR3 sequence reads: CAISGTQETQYF. As DNA, the CDR3 is TGTGCCATCAGTGGCACCCAAGAGACCCAGTACTTC.

In this sample, this clonotype turned up many times. V usage is TRBV12-3 or TRBV12-4 and J usage is TRBJ1-3; D is ambiguous. The CDR3 spans 16 residues. Trimming cost V 0 bases and J 1 base, with 10 bases left between them. Here the CDR3 reads CASSLALLGSGNTIYF. The CDR3 bases are TGTGCCAGCAGTTTAGCGTTACTGGGGTCTGGAAACACCATATATTTT.

The chain uses TRBV6-2 or TRBV6-3 and TRBJ2-7; TRBD1 agrees at 7 bases. Germline CDR1 is MNHEY and CDR2 is SVGEGT. The CDR3 consists of 14 residues. J was trimmed by 0 bases and V by 7 bases; bases with no gene match: 6. The CDR3 is CASNLRDSSYEQYF. Here the CDR3 DNA reads TGTGCCAGCAACCTCCGGGACAGCTCCTACGAGCAGTACTTC.

This clonotype was detected ten times or more. The J gene is TRBJ2-1, the V gene TRBV7-9; 7 bases line up with TRBD1. This CDR3 region has 15 residues. Germline V gene data show CDR1 as SEHNR and CDR2 as FQNEAQ (reference sequence). The J segment lost 3 bases and the V segment lost 1 base, leaving 3 bases of the junction unmatched. CDR3: CASSLDRGIYNEQFF. As DNA, the CDR3 is TGTGCCAGCAGCTTAGACAGGGGAATCTACAATGAGCAGTTCTTC.

V is TRBV6-5 and J is TRBJ2-7; D is perhaps TRBD1 (6 bases). With 5 bases removed from V and 3 bases from J, the gap between germline ends came to 17 bases. Germline values: CDR1 MNHEY, CDR2 SVGAGI. CDR3 length equals 15 residues. CDR3 residues: CASSATPGHLYEQYF. For the CDR3, the DNA is TGTGCCAGCAGTGCCACTCCGGGACACCTCTACGAGCAGTACTTC.

This clonotype occurred a few times. The genes are TRBV29-1 and TRBJ2-3; D is unclear. The CDR3 spans 12 residues. From germline, CDR1 is SQVTM and CDR2 ANQGSEA. Between the trimmed V and J ends, which lost 4 bases and 0 bases, there was a span of 5 bases. CDR3 in DNA: TGCAGCGTTGTAGTGAGCACAGATACGCAGTATTTT. Protein product: CSVVVSTDTQYF.

This clonotype has a count of ten or more. The chain employs TRBV12-3 or TRBV12-4 and TRBJ2-7; 9 bases are shared with TRBD1. The CDR3 has 14 amino acids. V lost 6 bases to trimming and J lost 6 bases; unmatched junction nucleotides: 9. The DNA of the CDR3 is TGTGCCAGCAGCCTTTCGGGACAGGGTCCCGAGCAGTACTTC. Its translation is CASSLSGQGPEQYF.

V and J are TRBV20-1 and TRBJ1-2; D possibly corresponds to TRBD1 (5 bases). CDR3 length equals 13 residues. Germline loops: CDR1 DFQATT, CDR2 SNEGSKA (reference sequence). Trimming cost V 1 base and J 8 bases, with 14 bases left between them. CDR3 loop: CSARAGQGLGYTF. CDR3 DNA: TGCAGTGCTAGAGCGGGGCAGGGTTTAGGCTACACCTTC.

This clonotype has ten or more counts. The gene calls are TRBV6-1 and TRBJ2-5, with D tentatively TRBD2 (5 bases). The CDR3 is 15 amino acids. Trimming cost V 7 bases and J 8 bases, with 23 bases left between them. Per germline, CDR1 MNHNS and CDR2 SASEGT. The CDR3 here is CASTGRGTDLHTQYF. DNA of the CDR3: TGTGCCAGCACCGGCCGGGGTACAGACCTTCATACCCAGTACTTC.

This clonotype was picked up a small number of times. The rearrangement uses TRBV5-1 and TRBJ2-5; TRBD2 is a possible D gene (5 bases). Looked up from germline, CDR1 is SGHRS and CDR2 is YFSETQ. This CDR3 contains 15 residues. V shed 0 bases and J shed 4 bases, with 13 bases lying between them. CDR3: CASSLVPSSPETQYF. DNA for the CDR3: TGCGCCAGCAGCTTGGTCCCTAGCTCACCAGAGACCCAGTACTTC.

This rearrangement joins TRBV5-1 to TRBJ2-2; D may be TRBD1 or TRBD2 (5 bases each). Trimming took 6 bases from V and 3 from J, leaving 18 bases between them. Germline-derived CDR1 and CDR2 are SGHRS and YFSETQ. CDR3 size: 16 residues. CDR3 in amino acids: CASTRGRDRYTGELFF. The CDR3 nucleotides read TGCGCCAGCACCCGAGGTCGGGACCGATACACCGGGGAGCTGTTTTTT.

This clonotype was detected only a few times. The chain uses TRBV7-8 and TRBJ1-5; 7 bases fit TRBD1. After removal of 5 bases from V and 3 bases from J, the junction contained 13 bases not matched to a gene. CDR1 SGHVS and CDR2 FQNEAQ come from the germline V gene. CDR3 size: 17 residues. CDR3 sequence: CASSPKTWGTDNQPQHF. CDR3 sequence (DNA): TGTGCCAGCAGCCCGAAGACTTGGGGGACAGACAATCAGCCCCAGCATTTT.